What follows are 5 T cell receptor beta chains derived from one specimen sequenced in a study of T cell responses to AZD1222 COVID-19 vaccine. Here immunoSEQ multiplex PCR was the method, and the copy in TCRdb shows in-frame clones only, minus some. Of about 140,000 clones in the sample, about 89% were seen once. Sequenced material: peripheral blood, taken on day 0 of AZD1222 vaccination. These receptor sequences come from an adult in good health.

The chain recombines TRBV29-1 with TRBJ1-1, with D unresolved. This CDR3 has 12 residues. In germline, CDR1 is SQVTM, CDR2 ANQGSEA. Deletions cut 7 bases from V and 1 base from J, with 10 bases between. The CDR3 nucleotides are TGCAGCGCACTGACTGGGAACACTGAAGCTTTCTTT. This gives the protein CSALTGNTEAFF.

The chain carries TRBV5-1 and TRBJ1-1, with TRBD1 identical over 9 bases. Germline lookup yields CDR1 SGHRS and CDR2 YFSETQ. CDR3 length equals 14 residues. Trimming removed 4 bases from V and 1 base from J; junction bases left unmatched: 2. The CDR3 nucleotides are TGCGCCAGCAGCCAGGACAGGGGGAACACTGAAGCTTTCTTT. Amino acids: CASSQDRGNTEAFF. The entire variable domain, with the rest obtained from reference TRBV5-1 and TRBJ1-1, is as follows: KAGVTQTPRYLIKTRGQQVTLSCSPISGHRSVSWYQQTPGQGLQFLFEYFSETQRNKGNFPGRFSGRQFSNSRSEMNVSTLELGDSALYLCASSQDRGNTEAFFGQGTRLTVV.

This chain joins TRBV28 and TRBJ2-1; D could derive from TRBD1 or TRBD2 (5 bases each). V lost 2 bases and J lost 7, with 15 bases in between. Looked up from germline, CDR1 is MDHEN and CDR2 is SYDVKM. This CDR3 region has 15 residues. The CDR3 region has the DNA TGTGCCAGCAGTTTAAAAGCGGCAGGGAGTAATGAGCAGTTCTTC. Translating it yields CASSLKAAGSNEQFF.

The rearrangement links TRBV23-1 to TRBJ1-2; D not certain. TRBV23-1 is an ORF for which the function is uncertain. The CDR3 is 11 residues long. The V end lost 8 bases, the J end lost 6 bases, and 10 bases lay between the germline ends. The CDR3 protein is CASCRYNGYTF. In DNA form, the CDR3 reads TGCGCCAGCTGTAGGTATAATGGCTACACCTTC.

The chain joins TRBV6-5 to TRBJ1-3, with 7 bases identical to TRBD1. The germline gives CDR1 MNHEY, CDR2 SVGAGI. V shed 2 bases, J shed 6 bases, and the junction held 4 bases outside the gene matches. This CDR3 comprises 14 residues. Here the CDR3 reads CASSYGTVSNTIYF. In DNA, the CDR3 is TGTGCCAGCAGTTACGGGACAGTGTCAAACACCATATATTTT.